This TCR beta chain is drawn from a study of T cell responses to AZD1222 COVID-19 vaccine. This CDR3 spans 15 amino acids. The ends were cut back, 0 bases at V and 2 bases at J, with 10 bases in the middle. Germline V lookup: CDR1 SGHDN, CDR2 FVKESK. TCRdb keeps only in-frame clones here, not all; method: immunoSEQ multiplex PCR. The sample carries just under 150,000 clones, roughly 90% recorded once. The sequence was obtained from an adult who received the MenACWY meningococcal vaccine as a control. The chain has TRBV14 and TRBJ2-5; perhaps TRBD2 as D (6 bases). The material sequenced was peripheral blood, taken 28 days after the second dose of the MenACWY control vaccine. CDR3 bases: TGTGCCAGCAGCCAAGATATAAGCGGGCAAGAGACCCAGTACTTC. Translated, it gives CASSQDISGQETQYF.